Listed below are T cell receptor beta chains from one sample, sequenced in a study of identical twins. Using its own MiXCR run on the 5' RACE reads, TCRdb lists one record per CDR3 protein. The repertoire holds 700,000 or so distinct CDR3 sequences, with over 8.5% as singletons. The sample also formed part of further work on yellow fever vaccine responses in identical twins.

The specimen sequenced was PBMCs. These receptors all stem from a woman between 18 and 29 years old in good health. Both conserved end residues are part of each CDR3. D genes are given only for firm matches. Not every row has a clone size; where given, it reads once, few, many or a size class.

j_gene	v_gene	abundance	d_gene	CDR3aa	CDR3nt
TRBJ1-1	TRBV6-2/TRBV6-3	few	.	CASSIRDNSLMNTEAFF	TGTGCCAGCAGCATCCGGGACAACTCTCTCATGAACACTGAAGCTTTCTTT
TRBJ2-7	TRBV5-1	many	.	CASSLEAFGEQYF	TGCGCCAGCAGCTTGGAAGCTTTCGGCGAGCAGTACTTC
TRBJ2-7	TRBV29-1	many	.	CSVIPQQGKYEQYF	TGCAGCGTTATCCCTCAACAGGGTAAATACGAGCAGTACTTC
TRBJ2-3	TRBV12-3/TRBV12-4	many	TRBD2	CASSTSSGATDTQYF	TGTGCCAGCAGTACGTCTAGCGGGGCAACAGATACGCAGTATTTT
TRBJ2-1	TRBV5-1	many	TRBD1	CASSPTGVNNEQFF	TGCGCCAGCAGCCCGACAGGGGTAAACAATGAGCAGTTCTTC
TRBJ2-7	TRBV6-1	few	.	CASRHRSVYEQYF	TGTGCCAGCCGACATCGGTCGGTCTACGAGCAGTACTTC
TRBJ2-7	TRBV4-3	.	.	CASSQSLSWDLAYEQYF	TGCGCCAGCAGCCAGAGTCTCAGTTGGGACCTTGCCTACGAGCAGTACTTC
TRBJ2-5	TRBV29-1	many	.	CSVEGGATGSSGETQYF	TGCAGCGTTGAAGGGGGGGCTACAGGGAGCAGTGGAGAGACCCAGTACTTC
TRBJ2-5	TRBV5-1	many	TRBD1	CASSLGQGVETQYF	TGCGCCAGCAGCCTAGGACAGGGTGTAGAGACCCAGTACTTC
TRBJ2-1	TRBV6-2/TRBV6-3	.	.	CASSYPGRHEQFF	TGTGCCAGCAGTTACCCAGGGCGCCATGAGCAGTTCTTC
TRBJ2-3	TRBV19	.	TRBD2	CASSPTPAGVTDTQYF	TGTGCCAGTAGTCCCACACCAGCGGGAGTTACAGATACGCAGTATTTT
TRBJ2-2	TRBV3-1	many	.	CASSRRGPNTGELFF	TGTGCCAGCAGCCGGAGGGGACCGAACACCGGGGAGCTGTTTTTT
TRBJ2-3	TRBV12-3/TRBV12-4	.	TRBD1	CASSLGDRDSTDTQYF	TGTGCCAGCAGTTTGGGGGACAGAGATAGCACAGATACGCAGTATTTT
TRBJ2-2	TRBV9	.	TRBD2	CASSPTSGKVGELFF	TGTGCCAGCAGTCCGACTAGCGGGAAGGTCGGGGAGCTGTTTTTT
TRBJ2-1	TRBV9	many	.	CASSVDSFRDNEQFF	TGTGCCAGCAGCGTAGACTCCTTTAGGGACAATGAGCAGTTCTTC
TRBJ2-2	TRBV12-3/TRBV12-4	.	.	CANSRSGELFF	TGTGCCAACTCAAGGTCCGGGGAGCTGTTTTTT
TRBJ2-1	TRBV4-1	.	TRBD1	CASSQERRGLNEQFF	TGCGCCAGCAGCCAAGAGCGCAGGGGGCTAAATGAGCAGTTCTTC
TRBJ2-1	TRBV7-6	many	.	CASSLVAGVNEQFF	TGTGCCAGCAGCTTGGTGGCAGGGGTCAATGAGCAGTTCTTC
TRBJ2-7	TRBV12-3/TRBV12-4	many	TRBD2	CASSLTLAGESSYEQYF	TGTGCCAGCAGTTTAACACTAGCGGGGGAGAGCTCCTACGAGCAGTACTTC
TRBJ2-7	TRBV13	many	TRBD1	CASSLWDSTYEQYF	TGTGCCAGCAGCCTCTGGGACAGCACCTACGAGCAGTACTTC
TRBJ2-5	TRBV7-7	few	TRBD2	CASSNSGGRGETQYF	TGTGCTAGCAGCAATAGCGGGGGCAGAGGAGAGACCCAGTACTTC
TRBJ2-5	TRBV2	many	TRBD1	CASSRGTGGAQIGETQYF	TGTGCCAGCAGTCGAGGGACAGGGGGCGCTCAGATCGGTGAGACCCAGTACTTC
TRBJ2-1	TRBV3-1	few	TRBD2	CASSQTPKTSGGTREQFF	TGTGCCAGCAGCCAGACCCCAAAGACTAGCGGGGGGACGAGGGAGCAGTTCTTC
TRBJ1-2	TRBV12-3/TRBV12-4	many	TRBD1	CASSPRTGALGYGYTF	TGTGCCAGCAGTCCCCGGACAGGGGCCCTGGGGTATGGCTACACCTTC
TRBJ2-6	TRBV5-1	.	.	CASSPGTADGSVLTF	TGCGCCAGCAGCCCAGGGACAGCGGACGGGAGCGTCCTGACTTTC
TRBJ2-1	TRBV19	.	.	CASSPGRPYNEQFF	TGTGCCAGTAGTCCAGGTCGACCCTACAATGAGCAGTTCTTC
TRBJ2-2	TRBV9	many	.	CASSVGQVTGELFF	TGTGCCAGCAGCGTAGGTCAGGTCACCGGGGAGCTGTTTTTT
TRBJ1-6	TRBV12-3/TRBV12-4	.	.	CASSPVSGTNSPLHF	TGTGCCAGCAGTCCTGTATCAGGGACGAATTCACCCCTCCACTTT
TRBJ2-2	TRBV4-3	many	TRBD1	CASSLDRVLTGELFF	TGCGCCAGCAGCCTCGACAGGGTTTTAACCGGGGAGCTGTTTTTT
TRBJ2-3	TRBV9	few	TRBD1	CASSVAADRFTDTQYF	TGTGCCAGCAGCGTAGCTGCGGACAGGTTCACAGATACGCAGTATTTT
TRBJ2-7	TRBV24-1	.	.	CATSDSGPSYEQYF	TGTGCCACCAGTGATTCGGGCCCTTCCTACGAGCAGTACTTC
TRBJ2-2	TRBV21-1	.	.	CARLDRAICTGELFF	TGTGCCAGGTTGGACAGGGCGATCTGCACCGGGGAGCTGTTTTTT
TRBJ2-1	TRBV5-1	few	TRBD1	CASRDSHSNEQFF	TGCGCCAGCCGGGACAGTCACAGCAATGAGCAGTTCTTC
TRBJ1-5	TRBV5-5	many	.	CASSLPTGPTNNQPQHF	TGTGCCAGCAGCTTGCCCACCGGACCGACAAACAATCAGCCCCAGCATTTT
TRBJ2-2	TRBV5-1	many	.	CASSPELGPGELFF	TGCGCCAGCAGCCCCGAACTAGGCCCGGGGGAGCTGTTTTTT
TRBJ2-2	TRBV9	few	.	CASSVEDIPGELFF	TGTGCCAGCAGCGTAGAGGATATTCCCGGGGAGCTGTTTTTT
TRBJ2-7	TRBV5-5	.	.	CASSITRNYEQYF	TGTGCCAGCAGCATCACACGAAACTACGAGCAGTACTTC
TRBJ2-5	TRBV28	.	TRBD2	CASSPPQRGASVETQYF	TGTGCCAGCAGCCCTCCCCAGCGGGGGGCGTCCGTGGAGACCCAGTACTTC
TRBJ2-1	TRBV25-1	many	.	CASSGQGRKFF	TGTGCCAGCAGTGGGCAGGGGAGAAAGTTCTTC
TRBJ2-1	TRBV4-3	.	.	CASSQGGLAYNEQFF	TGCGCCAGCAGCCAAGGAGGGCTGGCATACAATGAGCAGTTCTTC
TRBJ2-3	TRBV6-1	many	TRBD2	CASRPTSGRTDTQYF	TGTGCCAGCAGGCCGACTAGCGGGAGGACAGATACGCAGTATTTT
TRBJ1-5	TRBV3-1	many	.	CASSQGGPNQPQHF	TGTGCCAGCAGCCAAGGAGGGCCCAATCAGCCCCAGCATTTT
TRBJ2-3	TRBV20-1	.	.	CSARVWGGTDTQYF	TGCAGTGCTAGAGTCTGGGGGGGCACCGATACGCAGTATTTT
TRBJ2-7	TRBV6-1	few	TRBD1	CASSVRGPDTYEQYF	TGTGCCAGCAGTGTCAGGGGGCCGGATACCTACGAGCAGTACTTC
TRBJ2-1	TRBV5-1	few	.	CASSLRTTLQGEQFF	TGCGCCAGCAGCCTACGGACTACGCTACAGGGTGAGCAGTTCTTC
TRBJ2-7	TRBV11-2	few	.	CASSFQLGLYEQYF	TGTGCCAGCAGCTTTCAACTAGGTCTCTACGAGCAGTACTTC
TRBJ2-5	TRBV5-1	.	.	CASSRETREQETQYF	TGCGCCAGCAGCCGTGAAACCAGAGAGCAAGAGACCCAGTACTTC
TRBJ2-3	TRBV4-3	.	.	CASSQVWGRRGTDTQYF	TGCGCCAGCAGCCAAGTGTGGGGGAGGCGAGGAACAGATACGCAGTATTTT
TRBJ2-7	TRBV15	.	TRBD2	CATSRDGGVYEQYF	TGTGCCACCAGCAGAGATGGGGGGGTCTACGAGCAGTACTTC
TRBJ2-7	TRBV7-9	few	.	CASRRGNYEQYF	TGTGCCAGCAGGAGGGGGAACTACGAGCAGTACTTC
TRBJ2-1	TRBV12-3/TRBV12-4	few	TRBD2	CASSFLAGGNRGAYNEQFF	TGTGCCAGCAGTTTTTTAGCGGGAGGAAATCGGGGAGCCTACAATGAGCAGTTCTTC
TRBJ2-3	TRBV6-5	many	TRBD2	CASSYSSASGGYTQYF	TGTGCCAGCAGTTACTCGAGCGCAAGCGGGGGCTATACGCAGTATTTT
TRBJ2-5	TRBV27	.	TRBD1	CASSFGWAGGPPGTQYF	TGTGCCAGCAGTTTCGGTTGGGCAGGGGGCCCTCCTGGGACCCAGTACTTC
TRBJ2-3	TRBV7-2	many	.	CASSFAQTSTDTQYF	TGTGCCAGCAGCTTTGCACAGACGAGCACAGATACGCAGTATTTT
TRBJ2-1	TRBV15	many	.	CATSSRTWSSYNEQFF	TGTGCCACCAGCTCCCGTACCTGGAGCTCCTACAATGAGCAGTTCTTC
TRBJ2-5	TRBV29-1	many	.	CSVSQGSETQYF	TGCAGCGTCTCACAGGGCTCCGAGACCCAGTACTTC
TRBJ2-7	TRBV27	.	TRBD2	CASRELAGGSYEQYF	TGTGCCAGCAGGGAACTAGCGGGGGGGTCCTACGAGCAGTACTTC
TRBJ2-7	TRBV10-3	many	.	CAISESWTHYSYEQYF	TGTGCCATCAGTGAGTCGTGGACACACTACTCCTACGAGCAGTACTTC
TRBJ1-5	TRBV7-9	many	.	CASSPIGQPQHF	TGTGCCAGCAGCCCCATTGGGCAGCCCCAGCATTTT